This entry features one T cell receptor (beta chain) sequence. Its antigen is unknown. This sample is drawn from a study of tumor and adjacent non-tumor tissue in lung cancer. On the study more broadly: Histology: under 15 adenocarcinoma, a couple of squamous cell carcinoma, 1 small cell lung cancer. Study-level points and caveats: Tumor repertoires had a smaller top 100 clone share than normal lung. Shorter survival was associated with higher TCR diversity in tumors.

No cell sorting was done before RNA was extracted from the tissue. Newly diagnosed lung cancer patients had thoracic surgery in China, August–November 2014, without prior chemotherapy. The library came from three nested PCR rounds adapted from ARM-PCR protocols. TCRdb independently ran MiXCR on the multiplex PCR reads; one entry per CDR3 protein. The repertoire consists of some 120,000 distinct CDR3 sequences, with over 65% occurring once and the leading ten covering 9.5% to 15%. This CDR3 region has 11 residues. Germline CDR1 SQVTM, CDR2 ANQGSEA. The chain recombines TRBV29-1 with TRBJ2-2, with D hard to call. Sequencing used lung tumor tissue. This sequence was found in a man aged 25 to 40 with non-small cell lung cancer. The CDR3 DNA follows: TGCAGTGTTCTGGACCCCGGGGAGCTGTTTTTT. The encoded protein is CSVLDPGELFF.